The 9 T cell receptor beta chains presented below share a single source sample, sequenced in a study of PD-1 blockade in classical Hodgkin lymphoma. Each patient's relapse followed autologous stem cell transplantation, and brentuximab vedotin exposure varied. Measured with immunoSEQ multiplex PCR; TCRdb has only the in-frame clones, and not every one. The sample lists under 25,000 clones, approximately 84% occurring once. Specimen: peripheral blood mononuclear cells (PBMCs), collected at baseline. All receptors come from a human donor with classical Hodgkin lymphoma.

The CDR3: CASSYRGVYNEQFF. CDR3 DNA: TGTGCCAGCAGTTACCGGGGAGTCTACAATGAGCAGTTCTTC. The gene calls are TRBV6-5 and TRBJ2-1, with D tentatively TRBD2 (5 bases). Germline V lookup: CDR1 MNHEY, CDR2 SVGAGI. Trimming removed 2 bases at V and 3 bases at J, with 8 bases between. CDR3 size: 14 residues.

The V call is TRBV7-9, the J call TRBJ1-1; D remains ambiguous. The CDR3 covers 15 residues. Germline V gene sequence: CDR1 SEHNR, CDR2 FQNEAQ (reference sequence). V gave up 5 bases and J gave up 6 bases, with 19 bases separating them. The CDR3 loop is CASSARATTGAEAFF. CDR3 DNA sequence: TGTGCCAGCAGCGCCCGGGCGACCACGGGCGCTGAAGCTTTCTTT.

The chain couples TRBV25-1 to TRBJ1-4, with 7 bases fitting TRBD1. Germline V gene lookup returns CDR1 MGHDK and CDR2 SYGVNS. The trim removed 6 bases at V and 7 bases at J, leaving 8 bases unmatched. The CDR3 is 14 residues long. CDR3 DNA: TGTGCCAGCAGGGCGACAGGGCCCCTTGAAAAACTGTTTTTT. Protein sequence: CASRATGPLEKLFF.

The rearrangement uses TRBV9 and TRBJ2-7, with a tentative D call TRBD2 (5 bases). The V and J ends lost 4 bases and 1 base respectively, with 12 bases between them. The V gene's germline CDR1 is SGDLS and CDR2 YYNGEE. The CDR3 has 14 residues. The CDR3 is CASSPRGRSYEQYF. The CDR3 region has the DNA TGTGCCAGCAGCCCTCGGGGTAGGTCCTACGAGCAGTACTTC.

This chain uses TRBV28 with TRBJ2-7, with D possibly TRBD1 on 6 matching bases. Germline values: CDR1 MDHEN, CDR2 SYDVKM. The CDR3 covers 15 residues. The ends were cut back, 3 bases at V and 0 bases at J, with 12 bases in the middle. CDR3 nucleotide sequence: TGTGCCAGCAGTTTTGGCGACAGGCGCTCCTACGAGCAGTACTTC. Encoded protein: CASSFGDRRSYEQYF.

V is TRBV6-1 and J is TRBJ2-3; D uncertain. Looked up from germline, CDR1 is MNHNS and CDR2 is SASEGT. V shed 6 bases and J shed 1 base, with 11 bases lying between them. The length of the CDR3 is 14 residues. CDR3 in amino acids: CASSHTSRTDTQYF. The DNA for the CDR3 is TGTGCCAGCAGCCACACCTCCCGCACAGATACGCAGTATTTT.

This clone showed up just a few times. CDR3 DNA: TGTGCGAGCCAGGGGATGAACACTGAAGCTTTCTTT. Amino acid sequence: CASQGMNTEAFF. The rearrangement uses TRBV19 and TRBJ1-1; weak D call: TRBD1 (6 bases). This CDR3 has 12 amino acids. Germline CDR1 is LNHDA and CDR2 is SQIVND (reference sequence).

Remarks on this clone: A far larger clone is one nucleotide away, so this likely arose from a read error. The chain couples TRBV7-7 to TRBJ2-1, with D tentatively TRBD2 (6 bases). Germline V gives CDR1 SSHAT, CDR2 FNYEAQ (reference sequence). The CDR3 spans 15 residues. The CDR3 nucleotides are TGTGCCAGCGGCTTGGGACTCGACTCCTACAATGAGCAGTTCTTC. It yields the protein CASGLGLDSYNEQFF. Together with reference TRBV7-7 and TRBJ2-1, the CDR3 gives the full variable domain: GAGVSQSPRYKVTKRGQDVTLRCDPISSHATLYWYQQALGQGPEFLTYFNYEAQPDKSGLPSDRFSAERPEGSISTLTIQRTEQRDSAMYRCASGLGLDSYNEQFFGPGTRLTVL.

The genes are TRBV25-1 and TRBJ2-7, with a tentative D call TRBD2 (7 bases). The CDR3 has 15 residues. The V end was cut by 5 bases, the J end by 6 bases, with 20 bases between. CDR1 is MGHDK and CDR2 is SYGVNS in the germline V gene. Here the CDR3 DNA reads TGTGCCAGCAGTCGTCGTGGCGGGGGCTCCCTCGAGCAGTACTTC. It codes for CASSRRGGGSLEQYF.